Below, one T cell receptor beta chain is given with its context. This sample is part of a study of T cells in Graves' hyperthyroidism and ophthalmopathy. From RNA transcripts, TCR beta CDR3 regions were amplified. The HTBI primer set was used in a first-round RT-PCR of the TCR CDR3. Each CDR3 protein gets one entry after TCRdb re-called the multiplex PCR reads with MiXCR. The sample has 250,000 to 300,000 distinct CDR3 sequences, approximately 15% seen once. The CDR3 covers 12 residues. Looked up from germline, CDR1 is MDHEN and CDR2 is SYDVKM. V lost 1 base and J lost 3, with 4 bases in between. The chain has TRBV28 and TRBJ2-7; D gene unclear. The clonotype was recovered from a woman aged 40 to 55 with Graves' hyperthyroidism. Source material: blood. CDR3 nucleotides: TGTGCCAGCAGTTTATACCACTACGAGCAGTACTTC. This gives the protein CASSLYHYEQYF.